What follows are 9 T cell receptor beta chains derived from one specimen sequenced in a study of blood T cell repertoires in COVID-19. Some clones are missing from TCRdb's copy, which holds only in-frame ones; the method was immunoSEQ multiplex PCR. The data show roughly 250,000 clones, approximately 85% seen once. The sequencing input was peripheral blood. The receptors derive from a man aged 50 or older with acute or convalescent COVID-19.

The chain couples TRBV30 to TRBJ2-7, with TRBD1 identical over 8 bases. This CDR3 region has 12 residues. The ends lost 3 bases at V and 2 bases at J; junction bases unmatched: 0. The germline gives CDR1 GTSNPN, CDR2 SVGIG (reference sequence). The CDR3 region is CAWRTGAYEQYF. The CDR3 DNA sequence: TGTGCCTGGAGGACAGGGGCCTACGAGCAGTACTTC.

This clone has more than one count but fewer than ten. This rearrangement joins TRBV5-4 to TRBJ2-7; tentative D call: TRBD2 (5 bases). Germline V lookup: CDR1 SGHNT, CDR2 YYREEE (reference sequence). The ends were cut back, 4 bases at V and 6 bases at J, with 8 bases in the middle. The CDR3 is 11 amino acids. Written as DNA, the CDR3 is TGTGCCAGCAGCGGAGGACCCGAGCAGTACTTC. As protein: CASSGGPEQYF.

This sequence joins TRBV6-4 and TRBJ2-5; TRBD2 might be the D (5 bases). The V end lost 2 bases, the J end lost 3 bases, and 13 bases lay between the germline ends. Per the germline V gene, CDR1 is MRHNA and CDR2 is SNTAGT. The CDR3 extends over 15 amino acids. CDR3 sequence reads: CASSDGGRRKETQYF. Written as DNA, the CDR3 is TGTGCCAGCAGTGACGGCGGGCGGAGGAAAGAGACCCAGTACTTC.

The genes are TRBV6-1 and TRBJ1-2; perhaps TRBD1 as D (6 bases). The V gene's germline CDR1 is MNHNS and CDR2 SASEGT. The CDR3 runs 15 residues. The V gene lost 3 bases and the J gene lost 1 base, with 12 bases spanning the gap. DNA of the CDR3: TGTGCCAGCAGTGAGATTGACAGGCTTAACTATGGCTACACCTTC. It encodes CASSEIDRLNYGYTF.

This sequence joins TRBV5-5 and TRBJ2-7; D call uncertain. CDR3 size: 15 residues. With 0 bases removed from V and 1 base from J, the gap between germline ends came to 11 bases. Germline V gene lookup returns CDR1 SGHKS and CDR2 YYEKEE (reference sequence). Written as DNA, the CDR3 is TGTGCCAGCAGCTTGGGGCAGTCCAGGTCCTACGAGCAGTACTTC. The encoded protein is CASSLGQSRSYEQYF.

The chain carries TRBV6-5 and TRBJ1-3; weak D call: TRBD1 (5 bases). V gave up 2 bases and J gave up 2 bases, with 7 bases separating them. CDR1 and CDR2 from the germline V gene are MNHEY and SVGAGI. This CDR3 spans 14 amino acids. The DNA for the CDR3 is TGTGCCAGCAGTTACGGGGCGGCTGGAAACACCATATATTTT. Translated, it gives CASSYGAAGNTIYF.

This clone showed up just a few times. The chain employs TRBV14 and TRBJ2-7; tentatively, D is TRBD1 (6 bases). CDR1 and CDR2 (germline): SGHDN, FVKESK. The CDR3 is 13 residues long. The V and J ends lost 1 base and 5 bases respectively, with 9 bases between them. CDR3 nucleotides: TGTGCCAGCAGCCAAGTCCCAGGGGACGAGCAGTACTTC. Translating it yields CASSQVPGDEQYF.

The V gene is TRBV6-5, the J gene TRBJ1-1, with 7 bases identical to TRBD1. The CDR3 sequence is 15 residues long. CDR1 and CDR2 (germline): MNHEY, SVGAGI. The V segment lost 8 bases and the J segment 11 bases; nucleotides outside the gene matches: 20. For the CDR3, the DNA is TGTGCCAGCCGTCGGACTTTGGAGGGGGCAGATTCGGCTTTCTTT. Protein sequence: CASRRTLEGADSAFF.

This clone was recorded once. CDR3 sequence reads: CASRTDGVSGGYSPLHF. For the CDR3, the DNA is TGTGCCAGCAGAACGGACGGGGTAAGTGGAGGGTATTCACCCCTCCACTTT. The chain combines TRBV28 with TRBJ1-6; D is unresolved. CDR3 length: 17 amino acids. Germline loops: CDR1 MDHEN, CDR2 SYDVKM. With 6 bases removed from V and 8 bases from J, the gap between germline ends came to 23 bases. The full variable domain, with the rest looked up from reference TRBV28 and TRBJ1-6, is DVKVTQSSRYLVKRTGEKVFLECVQDMDHENMFWYRQDPGLGLRLIYFSYDVKMKEKGDIPEGYSVSREKKERFSLILESASTNQTSMYLCASRTDGVSGGYSPLHFGNGTRLTVT.